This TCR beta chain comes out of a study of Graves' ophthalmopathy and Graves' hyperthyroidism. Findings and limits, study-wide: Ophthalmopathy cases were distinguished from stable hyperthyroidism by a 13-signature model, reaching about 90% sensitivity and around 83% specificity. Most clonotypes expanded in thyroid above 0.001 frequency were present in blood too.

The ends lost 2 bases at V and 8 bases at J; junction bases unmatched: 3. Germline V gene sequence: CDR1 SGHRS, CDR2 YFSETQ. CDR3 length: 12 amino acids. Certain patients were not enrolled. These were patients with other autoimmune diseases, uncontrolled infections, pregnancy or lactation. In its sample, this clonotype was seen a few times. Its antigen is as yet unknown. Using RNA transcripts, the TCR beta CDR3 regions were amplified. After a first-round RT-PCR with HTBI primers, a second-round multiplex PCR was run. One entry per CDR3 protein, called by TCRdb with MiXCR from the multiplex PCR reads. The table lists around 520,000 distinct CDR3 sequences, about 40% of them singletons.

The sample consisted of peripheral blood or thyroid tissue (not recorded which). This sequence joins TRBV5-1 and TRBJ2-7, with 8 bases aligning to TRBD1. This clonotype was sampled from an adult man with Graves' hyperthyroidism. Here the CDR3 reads CASSFGQGKQYF. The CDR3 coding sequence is TGCGCCAGCAGCTTCGGACAGGGCAAGCAGTACTTC.